This T cell receptor (beta chain) is from a study of CD8 T cells in ankylosing spondylitis. Findings of the study overall: Among TCR beta sequences, a motif of fewer than 10 highly homologous variants appeared characteristic of ankylosing spondylitis blood.

TCRdb re-called the 5' RACE reads with MiXCR, one entry per CDR3 protein. There are nearly 350,000 distinct CDR3 sequences in the sample; roughly 15% occur only once, and approximately 1% lies in the top ten. In this sample, this clonotype turned up a few times. Its antigen is as yet unknown. J was trimmed by 1 base and V by 8 bases; bases with no gene match: 9. The CDR3 totals 15 residues. Germline loops: CDR1 SGHTA, CDR2 FQGNSA. Sequencing used blood, either unsorted or a sorted T cell fraction (not recorded which). The chain employs TRBV7-2 and TRBJ2-5, with TRBD2 identical over 8 bases. The TCR comes from a male donor with ankylosing spondylitis or in good health (not recorded which). The CDR3 coding sequence is TGTGCCAGCGGCCATGGGACTAGGGCCCAAGAGACCCAGTACTTC. Translating gives CASGHGTRAQETQYF. Based on the CDR3 plus reference TRBV7-2 and TRBJ2-5, the full variable domain is GAGVSQSPSNKVTEKGKDVELRCDPISGHTALYWYRQSLGQGLEFLIYFQGNSAPDKSGLPSDRFSAERTGGSVSTLTIQRTQQEDSAVYLCASGHGTRAQETQYFGPGTRLLVL.